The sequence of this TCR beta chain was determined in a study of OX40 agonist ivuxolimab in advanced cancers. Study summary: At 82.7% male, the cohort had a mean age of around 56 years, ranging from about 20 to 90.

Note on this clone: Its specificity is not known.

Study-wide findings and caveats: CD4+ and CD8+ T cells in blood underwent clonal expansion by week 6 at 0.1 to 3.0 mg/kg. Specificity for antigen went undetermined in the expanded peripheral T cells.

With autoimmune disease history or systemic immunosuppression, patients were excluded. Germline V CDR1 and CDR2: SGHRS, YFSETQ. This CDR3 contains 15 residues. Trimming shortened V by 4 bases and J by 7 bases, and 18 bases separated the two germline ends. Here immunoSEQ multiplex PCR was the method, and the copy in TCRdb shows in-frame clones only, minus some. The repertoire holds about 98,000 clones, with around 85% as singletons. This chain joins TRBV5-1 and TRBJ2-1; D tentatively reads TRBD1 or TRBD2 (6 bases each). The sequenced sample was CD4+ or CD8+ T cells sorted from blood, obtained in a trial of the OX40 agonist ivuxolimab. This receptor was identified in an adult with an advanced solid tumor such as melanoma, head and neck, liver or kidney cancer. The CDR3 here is CASSPDAPGANEQFF. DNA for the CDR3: TGCGCCAGCAGCCCGGACGCCCCGGGGGCTAATGAGCAGTTCTTC.